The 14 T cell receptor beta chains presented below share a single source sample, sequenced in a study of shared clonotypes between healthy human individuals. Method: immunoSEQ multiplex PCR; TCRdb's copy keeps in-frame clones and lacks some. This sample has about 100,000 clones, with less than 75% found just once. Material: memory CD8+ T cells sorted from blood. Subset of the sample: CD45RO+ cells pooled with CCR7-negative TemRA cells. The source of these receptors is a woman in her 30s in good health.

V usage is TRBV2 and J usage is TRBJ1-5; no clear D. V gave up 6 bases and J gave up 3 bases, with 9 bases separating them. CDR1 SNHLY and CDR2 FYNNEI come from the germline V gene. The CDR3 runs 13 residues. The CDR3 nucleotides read TGTGCCAGCAGGACGGGAACCAATCAGCCCCAGCATTTT. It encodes CASRTGTNQPQHF.

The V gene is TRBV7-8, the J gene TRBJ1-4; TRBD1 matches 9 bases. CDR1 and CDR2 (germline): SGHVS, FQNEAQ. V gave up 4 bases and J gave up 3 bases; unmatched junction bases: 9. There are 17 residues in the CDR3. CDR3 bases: TGTGCCAGCAGCTCGGACCCTGGGACAGGGCCTAATGAAAAACTGTTTTTT. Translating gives CASSSDPGTGPNEKLFF. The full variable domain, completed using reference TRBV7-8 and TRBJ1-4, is GAGVSQSPRYKVAKRGQDVALRCDPISGHVSLFWYQQALGQGPEFLTYFQNEAQLDKSGLPSDRFFAERPEGSVSTLKIQRTQQEDSAVYLCASSSDPGTGPNEKLFFGSGTQLSVL.

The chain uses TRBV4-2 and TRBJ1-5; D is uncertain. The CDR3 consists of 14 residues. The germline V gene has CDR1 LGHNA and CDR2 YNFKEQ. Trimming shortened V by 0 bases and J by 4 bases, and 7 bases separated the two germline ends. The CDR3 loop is CASSQDLNNQPQHF. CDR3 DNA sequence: TGTGCCAGCAGCCAAGATCTAAATAATCAGCCCCAGCATTTT.

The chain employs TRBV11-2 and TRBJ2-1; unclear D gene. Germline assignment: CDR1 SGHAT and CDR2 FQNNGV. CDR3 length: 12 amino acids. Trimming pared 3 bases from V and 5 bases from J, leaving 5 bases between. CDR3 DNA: TGTGCCAGCAGCTTTAATCACAATGAGCAGTTCTTC. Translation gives CASSFNHNEQFF.

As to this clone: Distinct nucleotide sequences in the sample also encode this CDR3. The CDR3 here is CASSPTLNTEAFF. CDR3 bases: TGTGCCAGCAGCCCTACACTGAACACTGAAGCTTTCTTT. The gene calls are TRBV6-6 and TRBJ1-1, with no clear D. From germline, CDR1 is MNHNY and CDR2 SVGAGI (reference sequence). The V end was cut by 6 bases, the J end by 0 bases, with 8 bases between. The CDR3 runs to 13 residues.

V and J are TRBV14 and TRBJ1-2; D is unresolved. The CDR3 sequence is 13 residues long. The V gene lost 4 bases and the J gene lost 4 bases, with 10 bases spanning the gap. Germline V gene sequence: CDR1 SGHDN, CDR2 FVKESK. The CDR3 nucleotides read TGTGCCAGCAGCCCCCCCAGCTTCTATGGCTACACCTTC. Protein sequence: CASSPPSFYGYTF.

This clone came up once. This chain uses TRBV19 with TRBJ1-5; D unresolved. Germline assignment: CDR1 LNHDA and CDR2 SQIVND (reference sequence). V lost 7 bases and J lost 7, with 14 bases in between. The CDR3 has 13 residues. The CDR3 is CASNEQLEQPQHF. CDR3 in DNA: TGTGCCAGTAACGAGCAGCTCGAGCAGCCCCAGCATTTT.

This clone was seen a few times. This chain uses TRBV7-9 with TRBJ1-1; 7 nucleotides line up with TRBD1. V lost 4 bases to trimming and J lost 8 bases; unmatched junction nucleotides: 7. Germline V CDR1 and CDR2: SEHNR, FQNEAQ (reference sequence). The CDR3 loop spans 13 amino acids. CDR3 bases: TGTGCCAGCAGCTCCGACAGGGAGAAGGAAGCTTTCTTT. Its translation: CASSSDREKEAFF.

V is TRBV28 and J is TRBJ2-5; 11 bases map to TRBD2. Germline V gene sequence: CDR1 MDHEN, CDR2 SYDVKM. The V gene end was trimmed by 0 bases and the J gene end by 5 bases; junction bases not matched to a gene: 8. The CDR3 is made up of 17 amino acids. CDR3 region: CASSLWTSGIVAETQYF. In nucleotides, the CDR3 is TGTGCCAGCAGTTTATGGACTAGCGGGATTGTCGCTGAGACCCAGTACTTC.

The CDR3 spells CASSQDWRGPRNQPQHF. The CDR3 region has the DNA TGCGCCAGCAGCCAAGATTGGAGGGGGCCTCGCAATCAGCCCCAGCATTTT. This rearrangement joins TRBV4-1 to TRBJ1-5, with 7 positions matching TRBD1. The CDR3 contains 17 residues. CDR1 is MGHRA and CDR2 is YSYEKL in the germline V gene. V lost 0 bases and J lost 2; bases outside the gene matches: 7.

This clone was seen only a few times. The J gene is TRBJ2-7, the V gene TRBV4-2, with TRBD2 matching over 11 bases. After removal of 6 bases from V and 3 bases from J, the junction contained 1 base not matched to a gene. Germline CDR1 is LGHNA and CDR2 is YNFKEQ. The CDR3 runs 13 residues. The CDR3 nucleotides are TGTGCCAGCAGGACTAGCGGGGACTACGAGCAGTACTTC. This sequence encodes CASRTSGDYEQYF.

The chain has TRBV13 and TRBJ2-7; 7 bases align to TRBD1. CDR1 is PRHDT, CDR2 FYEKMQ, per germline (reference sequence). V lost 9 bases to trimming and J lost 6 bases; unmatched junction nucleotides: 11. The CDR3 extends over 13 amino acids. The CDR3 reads CASKGASGAEQYF. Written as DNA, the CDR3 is TGTGCCAGTAAGGGGGCCTCGGGTGCCGAGCAGTACTTC. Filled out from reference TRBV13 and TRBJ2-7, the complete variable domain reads AAGVIQSPRHLIKEKRETATLKCYPIPRHDTVYWYQQGPGQDPQFLISFYEKMQSDKGSIPDRFSAQQFSDYHSELNMSSLELGDSALYFCASKGASGAEQYFGPGTRLTVT.

CDR3 sequence: CASSSQGARKQTNEKLFF. The CDR3 DNA is TGCGCCAGCAGCTCCCAGGGTGCTAGGAAGCAAACTAATGAAAAACTGTTTTTT. This sequence joins TRBV5-1 and TRBJ1-4, with D perhaps TRBD1 (5 bases). The V end lost 3 bases, the J end lost 1 base, and 19 bases lay between the germline ends. The CDR3 is 18 amino acids. Germline V gene sequence: CDR1 SGHRS, CDR2 YFSETQ.

The CDR3 nucleotides read TGTGCCAGCAGTGGACTAGCGCTTGCAGGCTCCTACGAGCAGTACTTC. Its protein product is CASSGLALAGSYEQYF. The gene calls are TRBV6-1 and TRBJ2-7; 8 bases are shared with TRBD2. The CDR3 has 16 residues. The germline gives CDR1 MNHNS, CDR2 SASEGT. With 4 bases clipped from V and 0 bases from J, the junction kept 8 bases outside the gene matches.